The rows below give T cell receptor beta chains drawn from one sample of a study of vaccination effects on CD4 cells after COVID-19. The protocol was immunoSEQ multiplex PCR, while the TCRdb copy is restricted to in-frame clones and leaves out a portion. The data contain tens of thousands of clones, approximately 70% of them seen just once; the ten biggest clones take up approximately 9.1%. These TCRs are of unknown antigen specificity. This specimen consisted of CD4+ T cells from PBMCs cultured with HCoV-NL63 spike peptides, obtained before COVID-19 vaccination. These receptor sequences come from a human donor who received a COVID-19 vaccine. CDR3s include the opening cysteine and the closing phenylalanine or tryptophan. The order of the fields is V gene, J gene, D gene, clone size, CDR3 protein, CDR3 DNA. A D gene is named only where the DNA matches it firmly. Rows give clone size only sometimes, using once, few, many, or a class for an expanded clone.

TRBV11-2,TRBJ1-1,TRBD1,.,CASSGTGGWNTEAFF,TGTGCCAGCAGCGGGACAGGGGGCTGGAACACTGAAGCTTTCTTT
TRBV5-6,TRBJ1-6,.,.,CASSLGRQNSPLHF,TGTGCCAGCAGCTTGGGACGGCAGAATTCACCCCTCCACTTT
TRBV11-3,TRBJ2-3,TRBD2,.,CASSHRLAGDTQYF,TGTGCCAGCAGCCATAGACTAGCGGGAGATACGCAGTATTTT
TRBV4-1,TRBJ2-5,.,.,CASSQDNSETQYF,TGCGCCAGCAGCCAAGATAATTCGGAGACCCAGTACTTC
TRBV19,TRBJ2-1,.,.,CASSMGGRDWAYNEQFF,TGTGCCAGTAGTATGGGGGGACGGGATTGGGCCTACAATGAGCAGTTCTTC
TRBV6-6,TRBJ2-1,TRBD1,.,CASSSRGQGYNEQFF,TGTGCCAGCAGCTCCCGGGGACAGGGTTACAATGAGCAGTTCTTC
TRBV11-2,TRBJ1-1,.,.,CASSLMGAGTEAFF,TGTGCCAGCAGCTTAATGGGGGCGGGGACTGAAGCTTTCTTT
TRBV5-4,TRBJ2-1,TRBD2,.,CASSLGLAGANEQFF,TGTGCCAGCAGCTTGGGGCTAGCGGGAGCCAATGAGCAGTTCTTC
TRBV6-5,TRBJ1-2,TRBD1,.,CASSYIGTGGYGYTF,TGTGCCAGCAGTTACATAGGGACAGGCGGTTATGGCTACACCTTC
TRBV7-9,TRBJ2-1,TRBD2,.,CASSAAAGLLYNEQFF,TGTGCCAGCAGCGCGGCCGCGGGACTACTCTACAATGAGCAGTTCTTC
TRBV11-2,TRBJ2-3,.,.,CASSASSWGRKDTDTQYF,TGTGCCAGCAGCGCGAGCTCGTGGGGGCGCAAGGACACAGATACGCAGTATTTT
TRBV18,TRBJ2-7,TRBD1,once,CASSPGTGITEQYF,TGTGCCAGCTCACCAGGGACAGGGATAACCGAGCAGTACTTC
TRBV5-1,TRBJ2-2,.,.,CASSLGGTGELFF,TGCGCCAGCAGCTTGGGCGGCACCGGGGAGCTGTTTTTT
TRBV7-9,TRBJ2-1,.,once,CASSLGLWSYNEQFF,TGTGCCAGCAGCTTAGGACTATGGTCGTACAATGAGCAGTTCTTC
TRBV5-4,TRBJ2-3,.,.,CASSEFGTDTQYF,TGTGCCAGCAGCGAATTTGGTACAGATACGCAGTATTTT
TRBV13,TRBJ2-7,.,medium-sized,CASSLGGRTEQYF,TGTGCCAGCAGCTTAGGGGGTAGGACCGAGCAGTACTTC
TRBV7-9,TRBJ2-2,.,.,CASSLGGNTGELFF,TGTGCCAGCAGCTTAGGGGGTAACACCGGGGAGCTGTTTTTT
TRBV18,TRBJ1-3,.,.,CASSPGDPNTIYF,TGTGCCAGCTCACCGGGGGACCCTAACACCATATATTTT
TRBV5-1,TRBJ2-2,.,.,CASSPGAGGADTGELFF,TGCGCCAGCAGCCCGGGTGCTGGGGGCGCGGACACCGGGGAGCTGTTTTTT
TRBV2,TRBJ2-7,.,few,CASSQLGSYEQYF,TGTGCCAGTAGCCAGTTGGGATCCTACGAGCAGTACTTC
TRBV30,TRBJ2-1,.,.,CAWSPRGGLYNEQFF,TGTGCCTGGAGTCCTAGAGGGGGGTTATACAATGAGCAGTTCTTC
TRBV6-5,TRBJ2-3,TRBD1,.,CASRGTGRRTDTQYF,TGTGCCAGCAGAGGGACAGGGCGTCGCACAGATACGCAGTATTTT
TRBV15,TRBJ2-7,.,.,CATSRDKGPQGMYF,TGTGCCACCAGCAGAGATAAGGGCCCCCAGGGAATGTACTTC
TRBV19,TRBJ2-5,.,once,CASSESSETQYF,TGTGCCAGTAGCGAATCCTCAGAGACCCAGTACTTC
TRBV2,TRBJ2-1,.,.,CASSVLQGAYNEQFF,TGTGCCAGCAGTGTATTACAGGGTGCCTACAATGAGCAGTTCTTC
TRBV5-4,TRBJ1-2,.,.,CASSGGVVRNYGYTF,TGTGCCAGCAGCGGGGGGGTCGTCCGAAACTATGGCTACACCTTC
TRBV3-1/TRBV3-2,TRBJ2-7,.,.,CASSPQSYEQYF,TGTGCCAGCAGCCCACAGTCCTACGAGCAGTACTTC
TRBV11-2,TRBJ2-2,TRBD1,.,CASSLTQTGTGGTGELFF,TGTGCCAGCAGCTTAACCCAAACCGGGACAGGGGGGACCGGGGAGCTGTTTTTT
TRBV30,TRBJ1-5,TRBD1,.,CAWSDRGGYQPQHF,TGTGCCTGGAGTGACAGGGGCGGGTATCAGCCCCAGCATTTT
TRBV9,TRBJ2-2,.,.,CASSVGGDGELFF,TGTGCCAGCAGCGTAGGGGGGGACGGGGAGCTGTTTTTT
TRBV4-2,TRBJ2-1,TRBD2,.,CASSQTLVAGGVWNEQFF,TGTGCCAGCAGCCAAACACTAGTAGCGGGGGGCGTGTGGAATGAGCAGTTCTTC
TRBV19,TRBJ2-7,.,few,CASSESSYEQYF,TGTGCCAGTAGTGAGAGTTCCTACGAGCAGTACTTC
TRBV7-8,TRBJ1-5,.,once,CASSLRGRDNQPQHF,TGTGCCAGCAGCCTACGGGGGAGGGACAATCAGCCCCAGCATTTT